This is a list of T cell receptor beta chains from one sample in a study of blood T cells in healthy people across ages. TCRdb reprocessed the 5' RACE reads via MiXCR and lists one record per CDR3 protein. The sample contains 1.6 million or so distinct CDR3 sequences, roughly a third of which appear only once. What was sequenced was blood. The source of these receptors is a woman aged 25 to 45 in good health. CDR3s include the opening cysteine and the closing phenylalanine or tryptophan. The order of the fields is D gene, V gene, J gene, clone size, CDR3 DNA, CDR3 protein. D genes are given only for firm matches. Not all rows give a size; the values are once, few, many and, for expanded clones, a class.

.	TRBV12-3/TRBV12-4	TRBJ1-2	many	TGTGCCAGCAGTTCTTCCGGGAGCAATGGCTACACCTTC	CASSSSGSNGYTF
.	TRBV6-1	TRBJ1-1	.	TGTGCCAGCAGTTCAGGACAGTACCCAAGGAACACTGAAGCTTTCTTT	CASSSGQYPRNTEAFF
TRBD2	TRBV29-1	TRBJ2-1	few	TGCAGCGTTTTAAGGGGTAGCGGGGGCCAGGAGTTCTTC	CSVLRGSGGQEFF
TRBD2	TRBV20-1	TRBJ2-2	.	TGCAGTGCTAGAGACGGGCGGGAGGCCACCGGGGAGCTGTTTTTT	CSARDGREATGELFF
.	TRBV7-9	TRBJ2-7	.	TGTGCCTCGGCTACAGCTTCGGGCGAGCAGTACTTC	CASATASGEQYF
.	TRBV4-1	TRBJ1-6	few	TGCGCCAGCAGCCAAACGACGGGGAATAATTCACCCCTCCACTTT	CASSQTTGNNSPLHF
.	TRBV20-1	TRBJ2-7	few	TGCAGTGCTAGAAACCTCACGGGGGCCTACGAGCAGTACTTC	CSARNLTGAYEQYF
.	TRBV20-1	TRBJ2-7	few	TGCAGTGCGCCCCCACTAGGCTACGAGCAGTACTTC	CSAPPLGYEQYF
TRBD1	TRBV19	TRBJ1-2	once	TGTGCCAGTACCTCCCAGGGGGCGCTTTCAGGAGTCGGCTACACCTTC	CASTSQGALSGVGYTF
.	TRBV7-2	TRBJ1-5	.	TGTGCCAGCAGCTCCCTAGGGACAATGGGTCAGCCCCAGCATTTT	CASSSLGTMGQPQHF
TRBD2	TRBV20-1	TRBJ2-1	.	TGCAGTGCTGGAAGACTAGCGGGAATGAGCTCCTACAATGAGCGGTTCTTC	CSAGRLAGMSSYNERFF
TRBD2	TRBV20-1	TRBJ2-1	few	TGCAGTGCTAGAGATCCAGATGGGGCTAGCGGATACAATGAGCAGTTCTTC	CSARDPDGASGYNEQFF
.	TRBV11-2	TRBJ2-3	.	TGTGCCAGCAGCCGTTGGAGGGAGTCAGATACGCAGTATTTT	CASSRWRESDTQYF
.	TRBV4-2	TRBJ1-1	.	TGTGCCAGCAGCCAAGTCGAGGGGCGGGCCGAAGCTTTCTTT	CASSQVEGRAEAFF
.	TRBV5-6	TRBJ1-5	.	TGTGCCAGCAGCTCGGACGTAGATAATCAGCCCCAGCATTTT	CASSSDVDNQPQHF